Listed below are T cell receptor beta chains from one sample, sequenced in a study of T cells after yellow fever vaccination. TCRdb ran MiXCR on the 5' RACE reads and lists one entry per CDR3 protein. The data show approximately 250,000 distinct CDR3 sequences, roughly 4% seen once. The starting material was PBMCs, obtained 15 days after the yellow fever booster vaccination. The receptors originated from a man aged 18 to 30 who received the YFV17D yellow fever vaccine. CDR3s leave out the opening cysteine and the closing phenylalanine or tryptophan.

j_call v_call cdr3_aa
TRBJ1-4 TRBV27 ASSWGPNEKLF
TRBJ2-3 TRBV3-1 ASSQGLAGVTSTDTQY
TRBJ2-2 TRBV7-2 ASSQTANTGELF
TRBJ1-5 TRBV19 ASSRKASNQPQH
TRBJ1-1 TRBV20-1 SAGQGMNTEAF
TRBJ1-5 TRBV6-6 ASSYLRRGTSSNQPQH
TRBJ2-6 TRBV7-2 ASSRELTGANVLT
TRBJ1-2 TRBV5-1 ASSLAADLVGSYT
TRBJ1-2 TRBV10-3 AIRTGANYGYT
TRBJ1-2 TRBV20-1 SAYHPRDRDKYGYT
TRBJ2-1 TRBV7-8 ASSLRGIEDNEQF
TRBJ1-2 TRBV12-3/TRBV12-4 ASTQGQYYGYT
TRBJ2-3 TRBV7-2 ASSLGRQGAGTDTQY
TRBJ2-7 TRBV4-1 ASSQAETAYEQY
TRBJ2-1 TRBV5-1 ASRAGLTVVDEQF
TRBJ2-4 TRBV7-2 ASSLAVGGTKNIQY
TRBJ1-3 TRBV5-1 ASSPGDSGNTIY
TRBJ1-6 TRBV5-1 ASSSSGPNSYNSPLH
TRBJ2-1 TRBV27 ASTMRGGAYNLRDEQF
TRBJ2-5 TRBV28 ASSALGFSQY
TRBJ1-2 TRBV5-1 ASSWGQSLGYT
TRBJ1-5 TRBV20-1 SASSGINHLAQH
TRBJ1-1 TRBV20-1 SARRLGVTEAF
TRBJ2-2 TRBV10-3 AISEGAVRTGELF
TRBJ2-4 TRBV7-2 ASSLVAGGRGIQY
TRBJ2-1 TRBV11-3 ASSLGTGPWNEQF
TRBJ2-7 TRBV12-3/TRBV12-4 ATKRGQGYEQY
TRBJ2-3 TRBV5-1 ASSLVAITDTQY
TRBJ2-1 TRBV24-1 ATSDSLSYNEQF
TRBJ1-6 TRBV5-6 ASSLGHPSPLH
TRBJ2-3 TRBV7-8 ASSRSGASTDTQY
TRBJ1-3 TRBV12-3/TRBV12-4 ADRSSSGNTIY
TRBJ1-6 TRBV12-3/TRBV12-4 ASTDTWDSPLH
TRBJ1-3 TRBV2 ASIPTVSSGNTIY
TRBJ2-3 TRBV6-5 ASSRGTSGGRTDTQY
TRBJ1-1 TRBV20-1 SASMQGAWTEAF
TRBJ2-1 TRBV3-1 ASSRRGTSNEQF
TRBJ2-1 TRBV7-3 ASSLDSRTYNEQF
TRBJ1-4 TRBV7-2 ASSPLGTGATNEKLF
TRBJ1-6 TRBV2 ATAGNSPLH
TRBJ2-3 TRBV7-9 ASSLAMGGEDTQY
TRBJ2-3 TRBV10-3 AISEGNTDTQY
TRBJ1-5 TRBV6-1 ASRPREGSNQPQH